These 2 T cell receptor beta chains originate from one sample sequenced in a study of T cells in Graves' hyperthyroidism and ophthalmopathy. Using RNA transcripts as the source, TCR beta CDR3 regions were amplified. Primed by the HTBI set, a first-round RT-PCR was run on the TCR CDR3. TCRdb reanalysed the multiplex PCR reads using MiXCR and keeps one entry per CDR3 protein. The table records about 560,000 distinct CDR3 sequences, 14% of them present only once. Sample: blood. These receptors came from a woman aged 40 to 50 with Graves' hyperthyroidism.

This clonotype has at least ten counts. The CDR3 nucleotides are TGTGCCAGCTATCGCGGTGGAAGATCGGACAGGGGGCAGGGGTATGGCTACACCTTC. As protein: CASYRGGRSDRGQGYGYTF. V gene TRBV3-1 combines with J gene TRBJ1-2, with TRBD1 identical over 11 bases. Germline loops: CDR1 LGHDT, CDR2 YNNKEL (reference sequence). The CDR3 covers 19 residues. V shed 8 bases and J 5 bases; nucleotides not matched to a gene: 22.

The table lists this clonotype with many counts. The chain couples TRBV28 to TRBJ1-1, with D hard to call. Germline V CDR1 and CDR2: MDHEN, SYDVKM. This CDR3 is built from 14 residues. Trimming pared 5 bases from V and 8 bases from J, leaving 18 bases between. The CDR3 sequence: CASSGRVGKREAFF. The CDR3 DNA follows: TGTGCCAGCAGTGGGAGGGTGGGGAAGCGAGAAGCTTTCTTT.